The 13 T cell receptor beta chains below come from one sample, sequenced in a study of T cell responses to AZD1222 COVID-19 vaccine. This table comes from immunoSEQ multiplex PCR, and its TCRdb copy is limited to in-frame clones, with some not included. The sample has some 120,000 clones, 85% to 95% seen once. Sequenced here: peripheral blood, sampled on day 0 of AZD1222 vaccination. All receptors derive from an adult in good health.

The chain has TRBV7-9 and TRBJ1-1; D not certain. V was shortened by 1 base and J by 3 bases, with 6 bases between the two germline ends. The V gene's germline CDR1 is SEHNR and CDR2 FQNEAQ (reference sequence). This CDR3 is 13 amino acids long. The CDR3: CASSLGSDTEAFF. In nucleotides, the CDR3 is TGTGCCAGCAGCTTAGGTTCGGACACTGAAGCTTTCTTT.

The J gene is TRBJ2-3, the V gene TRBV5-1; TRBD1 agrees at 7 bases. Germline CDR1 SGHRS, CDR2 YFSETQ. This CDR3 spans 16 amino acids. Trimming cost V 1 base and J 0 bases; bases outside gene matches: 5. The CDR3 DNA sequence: TGCGCCAGCAGCTTGCCGAAGACAGGGAGCACAGATACGCAGTATTTT. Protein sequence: CASSLPKTGSTDTQYF. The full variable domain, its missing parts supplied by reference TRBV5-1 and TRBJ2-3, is KAGVTQTPRYLIKTRGQQVTLSCSPISGHRSVSWYQQTPGQGLQFLFEYFSETQRNKGNFPGRFSGRQFSNSRSEMNVSTLELGDSALYLCASSLPKTGSTDTQYFGPGTRLTVL.

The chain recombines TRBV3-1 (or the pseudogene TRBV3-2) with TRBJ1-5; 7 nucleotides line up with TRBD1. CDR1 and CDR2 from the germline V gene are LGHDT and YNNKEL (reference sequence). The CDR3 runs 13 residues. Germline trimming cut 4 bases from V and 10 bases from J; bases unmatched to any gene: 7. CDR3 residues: CASSRTGENPQHF. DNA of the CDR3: TGTGCCAGCAGCCGAACAGGGGAAAATCCCCAGCATTTT.

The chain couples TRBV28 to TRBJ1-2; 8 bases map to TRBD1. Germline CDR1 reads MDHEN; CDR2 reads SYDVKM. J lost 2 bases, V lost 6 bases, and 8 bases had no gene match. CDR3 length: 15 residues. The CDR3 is CASRTGQGLNYGYTF. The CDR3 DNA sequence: TGTGCCAGCAGGACCGGACAGGGATTGAACTATGGCTACACCTTC.

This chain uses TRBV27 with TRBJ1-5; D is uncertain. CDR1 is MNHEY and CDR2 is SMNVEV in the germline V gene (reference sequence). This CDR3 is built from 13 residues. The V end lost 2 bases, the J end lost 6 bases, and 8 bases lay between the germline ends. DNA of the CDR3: TGTGCCAGCAGTTTAAGTGGTGGTCAGCCCCAGCATTTT. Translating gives CASSLSGGQPQHF.

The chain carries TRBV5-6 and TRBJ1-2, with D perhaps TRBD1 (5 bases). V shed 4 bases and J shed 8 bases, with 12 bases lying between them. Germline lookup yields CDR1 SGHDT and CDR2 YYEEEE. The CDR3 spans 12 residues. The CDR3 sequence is CASSKGLWGYTF. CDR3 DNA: TGTGCCAGCAGCAAGGGACTGTGGGGCTACACCTTC.

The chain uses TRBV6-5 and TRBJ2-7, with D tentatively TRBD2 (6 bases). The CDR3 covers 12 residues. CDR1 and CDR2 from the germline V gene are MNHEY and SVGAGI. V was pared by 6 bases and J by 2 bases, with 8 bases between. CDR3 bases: TGTGCCAGCAGCTGGAGGGCCTACGAGCAGTACTTC. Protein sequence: CASSWRAYEQYF.

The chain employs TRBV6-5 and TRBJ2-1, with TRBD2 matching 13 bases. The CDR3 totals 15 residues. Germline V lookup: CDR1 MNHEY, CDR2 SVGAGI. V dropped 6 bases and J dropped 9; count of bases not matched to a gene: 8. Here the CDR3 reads CASSGLAGVGLEQFF. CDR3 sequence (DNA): TGTGCCAGCAGCGGACTAGCGGGAGTGGGTCTTGAGCAGTTCTTC.

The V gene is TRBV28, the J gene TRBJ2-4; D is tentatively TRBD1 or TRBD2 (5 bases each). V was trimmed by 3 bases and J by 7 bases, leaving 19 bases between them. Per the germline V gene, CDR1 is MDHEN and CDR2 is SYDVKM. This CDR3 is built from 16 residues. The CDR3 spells CASSFPPRQGANIQYF. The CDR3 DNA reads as TGTGCCAGCAGTTTCCCCCCCCGGCAGGGAGCGAACATTCAGTACTTC.

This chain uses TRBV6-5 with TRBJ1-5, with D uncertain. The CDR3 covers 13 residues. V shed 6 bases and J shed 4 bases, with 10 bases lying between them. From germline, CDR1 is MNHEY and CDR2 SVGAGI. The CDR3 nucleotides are TGTGCCAGCAGGGCCGGTAGGAATCAGCCCCAGCATTTT. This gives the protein CASRAGRNQPQHF.

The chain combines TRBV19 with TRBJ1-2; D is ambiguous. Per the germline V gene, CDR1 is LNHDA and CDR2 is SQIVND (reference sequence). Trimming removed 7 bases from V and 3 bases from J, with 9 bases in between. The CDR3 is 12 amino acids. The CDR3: CASKRTDYGYTF. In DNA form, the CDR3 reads TGTGCCAGTAAGAGGACGGACTATGGCTACACCTTC. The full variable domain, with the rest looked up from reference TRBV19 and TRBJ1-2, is DGGITQSPKYLFRKEGQNVTLSCEQNLNHDAMYWYRQDPGQGLRLIYYSQIVNDFQKGDIAEGYSVSREKKESFPLTVTSAQKNPTAFYLCASKRTDYGYTFGSGTRLTVV.

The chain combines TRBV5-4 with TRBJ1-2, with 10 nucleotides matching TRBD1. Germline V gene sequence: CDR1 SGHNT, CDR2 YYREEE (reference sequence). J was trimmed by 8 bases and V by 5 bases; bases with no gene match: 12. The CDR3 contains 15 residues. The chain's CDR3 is CASRMTGGTVKGYTF. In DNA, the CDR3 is TGTGCCAGCAGGATGACAGGGGGCACGGTGAAAGGCTACACCTTC.

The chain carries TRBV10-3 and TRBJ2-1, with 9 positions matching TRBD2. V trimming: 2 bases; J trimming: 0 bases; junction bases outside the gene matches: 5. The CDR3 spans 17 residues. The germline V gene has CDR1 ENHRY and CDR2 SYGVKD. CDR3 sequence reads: CAISETSGYYSYNEQFF. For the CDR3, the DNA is TGTGCCATCAGTGAGACTAGCGGGTACTACTCCTACAATGAGCAGTTCTTC.